This TCR beta chain derives from a study of long-term antiretroviral therapy in people with HIV. Findings of the study overall: HIV repertoires spanned narrower CDR3 length ranges than controls. Subsequent to ART, diversity was augmented yet persisted below that of transplant donor controls. Dominant in the repertoire at all time points were clones expanded before ART.

Remarks on this clone: Its antigen is not identified.

The CDR3 has 15 amino acids. Germline loops: CDR1 MNHNY, CDR2 SVGAGI (reference sequence). The V end was cut by 0 bases, the J end by 6 bases, with 11 bases between. Assay version v3.0 of immunoSEQ was used, and it was run at survey level. Per sample, sequencing targeted roughly 40,000-55,000 T-cell genomes. Here immunoSEQ multiplex PCR was the method, and the copy in TCRdb shows in-frame clones only, minus some. The repertoire holds 29,000 or so clones, with 95% as singletons. The chain is built from TRBV6-6 and TRBJ1-4; D remains ambiguous. This sequence originates from a man aged 25-45 years with HIV. Sequenced material: unsorted PBMCs, taken 5.3 years after starting antiretroviral therapy. CDR3 coding DNA: TGTGCCAGCAGTTACTCGTGGACCGTCGATGAAAAACTGTTTTTT. Translation: CASSYSWTVDEKLFF.